The 13 T cell receptor beta chains below all came from one sample that was sequenced in a study of neoadjuvant nivolumab and ipilimumab in lung cancer. Using immunoSEQ multiplex PCR, the repertoire was profiled, and TCRdb retains in-frame clones only, with some absent. Among 15,000 to 20,000 clones listed, 70% to 80% were seen once. The input for sequencing was tumor tissue, taken after neoadjuvant nivolumab, alone or with ipilimumab, at or shortly before surgery. These receptors came from an adult with non-small cell lung cancer.

This clone was detected only a few times. The chain combines TRBV5-1 with TRBJ2-7; 9 bases are a match to TRBD2. The CDR3 has 17 amino acids. Germline CDR1 and CDR2: SGHRS and YFSETQ. Trimming cost V 7 bases and J 2 bases; bases outside gene matches: 16. The CDR3 sequence is CASAKAGGRSPPYEQYF. For the CDR3, the DNA is TGCGCCAGCGCAAAAGCGGGGGGCCGGTCTCCCCCCTACGAGCAGTACTTC. Supplemented by reference TRBV5-1 and TRBJ2-7, the full variable domain reads KAGVTQTPRYLIKTRGQQVTLSCSPISGHRSVSWYQQTPGQGLQFLFEYFSETQRNKGNFPGRFSGRQFSNSRSEMNVSTLELGDSALYLCASAKAGGRSPPYEQYFGPGTRLTVT.

This clone has only a few counts. This chain connects TRBV19 to TRBJ1-5; unclear D gene. The CDR3 covers 15 residues. CDR1 and CDR2 (germline): LNHDA, SQIVND (reference sequence). V shed 2 bases and J shed 0 bases, with 8 bases lying between them. CDR3 sequence: CASSIPQNSNQPQHF. CDR3 sequence (DNA): TGTGCCAGTAGTATACCCCAGAATAGCAATCAGCCCCAGCATTTT.

J is TRBJ1-2 and V is TRBV6-6; the D gene is possibly TRBD1 (5 bases). V was trimmed by 6 bases and J by 0 bases, leaving 11 bases between them. Looked up from germline, CDR1 is MNHNY and CDR2 is SVGAGI (reference sequence). The CDR3 length is 14 residues. As DNA, the CDR3 is TGTGCCAGCAGGAGGGAGGGGTCTAACTATGGCTACACCTTC. As protein: CASRREGSNYGYTF.

This clone has a single count. The rearrangement links TRBV7-2 to TRBJ1-2, with 8 bases matching TRBD1. This CDR3 has 15 residues. Per germline, CDR1 SGHTA and CDR2 FQGNSA. J gave up 2 bases and V 4 bases, and 6 bases lay outside the gene matches. The CDR3 DNA reads as TGTGCCAGCAGCTCCTTTCAGGGGGCGAACTATGGCTACACCTTC. It is translated as CASSSFQGANYGYTF.

V and J are TRBV6-5 and TRBJ1-4; no clear D. CDR3 length: 15 residues. The ends were cut back, 2 bases at V and 5 bases at J, with 12 bases in the middle. The V gene's germline CDR1 is MNHEY and CDR2 SVGAGI. The CDR3 DNA sequence: TGTGCCAGCAGTTACGTACGCCCTGTAAATGAAAAACTGTTTTTT. It is translated as CASSYVRPVNEKLFF.

The gene calls are TRBV28 and TRBJ1-1; D is uncertain. V was trimmed by 6 bases and J by 1 base, leaving 6 bases between them. The germline CDR1 and CDR2 sequences are MDHEN and SYDVKM. This CDR3 comprises 12 residues. The CDR3 loop reads CASSYSNTEAFF. In DNA form, the CDR3 reads TGTGCCAGCAGCTACTCGAACACTGAAGCTTTCTTT.

As for this clone: This same CDR3 is encoded by further DNA sequences in the sample. This rearrangement joins TRBV7-9 to TRBJ1-2; perhaps TRBD1 as D (5 bases). Between the trimmed V and J ends, which lost 3 bases and 8 bases, there was a span of 10 bases. The CDR3 runs 12 residues. CDR1 is SEHNR, CDR2 FQNEAQ, per germline (reference sequence). The CDR3 region has the DNA TGTGCCAGCAGCTTGGGGAGGGGAGGCTACACCTTC. It yields the protein CASSLGRGGYTF. Full variable domain (outside the CDR3, taken from reference TRBV7-9 and TRBJ1-2): DTGVSQNPRHKITKRGQNVTFRCDPISEHNRLYWYRQTLGQGPEFLTYFQNEAQLEKSRLLSDRFSAERPKGSFSTLEIQRTEQGDSAMYLCASSLGRGGYTFGSGTRLTVV.

The J gene is TRBJ2-1, the V gene TRBV7-8, with 9 bases matching TRBD2. CDR1 and CDR2 from the germline V gene are SGHVS and FQNEAQ. J gave up 8 bases and V 1 base, and 6 bases lay outside the gene matches. The length of the CDR3 is 15 residues. The CDR3 protein is CASSLGAGGQDEQFF. CDR3 DNA sequence: TGTGCCAGCAGCTTAGGGGCGGGGGGGCAAGATGAGCAGTTCTTC.

The chain is built from TRBV7-2 and TRBJ2-5, with TRBD2 as a possible D gene (7 bases). V lost 7 bases to trimming and J lost 4 bases, with 13 bases between them. Germline V gene sequence: CDR1 SGHTA, CDR2 FQGNSA. The CDR3 spans 13 residues. CDR3 coding DNA: TGTGCCAGCACCCGAAGGGGGGGAGAGACCCAGTACTTC. This codes for CASTRRGGETQYF.

V is TRBV28 and J is TRBJ2-3; possible D gene TRBD1, 5 bases. V dropped 3 bases and J dropped 3 bases, with 10 bases sitting between them. The CDR3 totals 14 residues. The germline V gene has CDR1 MDHEN and CDR2 SYDVKM. CDR3 DNA: TGTGCCAGCAGTTTCTTATCAGGGACAGATACGCAGTATTTT. It is translated as CASSFLSGTDTQYF. The whole variable domain, filled in from reference TRBV28 and TRBJ2-3, reads DVKVTQSSRYLVKRTGEKVFLECVQDMDHENMFWYRQDPGLGLRLIYFSYDVKMKEKGDIPEGYSVSREKKERFSLILESASTNQTSMYLCASSFLSGTDTQYFGPGTRLTVL.

V is TRBV5-1 and J is TRBJ1-1; TRBD1 agrees at 11 bases. Unmatched junction bases numbered 3, after V lost 2 bases and J lost 0 bases. CDR3 size: 16 residues. Germline V gives CDR1 SGHRS, CDR2 YFSETQ. Written as DNA, the CDR3 is TGCGCCAGCAGCTTCGGGACAGGGGGACTGAACACTGAAGCTTTCTTT. It is translated as CASSFGTGGLNTEAFF. Based on the CDR3 plus reference TRBV5-1 and TRBJ1-1, the full variable domain is KAGVTQTPRYLIKTRGQQVTLSCSPISGHRSVSWYQQTPGQGLQFLFEYFSETQRNKGNFPGRFSGRQFSNSRSEMNVSTLELGDSALYLCASSFGTGGLNTEAFFGQGTRLTVV.

The J gene is TRBJ1-2, the V gene TRBV29-1, with D possibly TRBD1 on 5 matching bases. Germline CDR1 SQVTM, CDR2 ANQGSEA. The length of the CDR3 is 12 residues. V gave up 2 bases and J gave up 8 bases, with 12 bases separating them. The CDR3 protein is CSVESGTGGYTF. CDR3 nucleotide sequence: TGCAGCGTTGAATCAGGGACTGGAGGCTACACCTTC.

The chain has TRBV6-5 and TRBJ1-2, with D perhaps TRBD1 (6 bases). Per germline, CDR1 MNHEY and CDR2 SVGAGI. Trimming shortened V by 5 bases and J by 8 bases, and 21 bases separated the two germline ends. The CDR3 is 15 residues long. This CDR3 reads CASSPKPGTIIGYTF. The CDR3 region has the DNA TGTGCCAGCAGTCCTAAGCCCGGGACAATCATCGGCTACACCTTC.